These 5 T cell receptor beta chains were all obtained from the same sample, sequenced in a study of blood T cell repertoires in COVID-19. The data were produced by immunoSEQ multiplex PCR, yet TCRdb's version contains in-frame clones alone and is incomplete. This table has around 290,000 clones, 75% to 90% appearing once. Sequenced material: peripheral blood. The receptor source for this set is a man between 35 and 55 years old with acute or convalescent COVID-19.

The V call is TRBV15, the J call TRBJ1-5; D is possibly TRBD1 (6 bases). Between the trimmed V and J ends, which lost 0 bases and 5 bases, there was a span of 11 bases. Germline values: CDR1 LNHNV, CDR2 YYDKDF (reference sequence). This CDR3 contains 15 residues. CDR3 DNA sequence: TGTGCCACCAGCAGAGATCGGGGGGGCCATCAGCCCCAGCATTTT. Its protein is CATSRDRGGHQPQHF.

The CDR3 protein is CASSYGGGRNEQFF. Here the CDR3 DNA reads TGTGCCAGCAGTTACGGGGGGGGGAGGAATGAGCAGTTCTTC. The chain couples TRBV27 to TRBJ2-1, with 8 bases aligning to TRBD2. The CDR3 covers 14 residues. With V trimmed by 4 bases and J by 7 bases, 6 bases remained unmatched. Germline V CDR1 and CDR2: MNHEY, SMNVEV (reference sequence).

This chain joins TRBV5-4 and TRBJ1-3, with unresolved D. Germline lookup yields CDR1 SGHNT and CDR2 YYREEE (reference sequence). Trimming took off 5 bases at V and 2 bases at J, with 14 bases between the two ends. The CDR3 runs 15 residues. As DNA, the CDR3 is TGTGCCAGCAGTTACCCGGGAGCGGCTGGAAACACCATATATTTT. Encoded protein: CASSYPGAAGNTIYF.

The J gene is TRBJ1-2, the V gene TRBV7-9; D uncertain. The germline gives CDR1 SEHNR, CDR2 FQNEAQ (reference sequence). V gave up 1 base and J gave up 2 bases, with 11 bases separating them. CDR3 size: 15 residues. The CDR3 region has the DNA TGTGCCAGCAGCTTAGGGTCCCAGGAAAACTATGGCTACACCTTC. It codes for CASSLGSQENYGYTF.

The chain uses TRBV5-1 and TRBJ2-1, with a possible D match to TRBD2 (6 bases). Germline CDR1 SGHRS, CDR2 YFSETQ. The CDR3 loop spans 17 amino acids. The ends were cut back, 0 bases at V and 3 bases at J, with 16 bases in the middle. For the CDR3, the DNA is TGCGCCAGCAGCTTGGGGCCCGGGACTGCCGACTACAATGAGCAGTTCTTC. It codes for CASSLGPGTADYNEQFF.